This T cell receptor beta chain was identified during a study of blood T cell repertoires in COVID-19. The overall study: The United States, Italy and Spain were the sources of the acute and convalescent COVID-19 samples. T cells, B-cell-depleted T cells, or PBMCs supplied cDNA or gDNA.

This clone has more than one count but fewer than ten. This CDR3 is also generated by other DNA sequences in the sample. Original data processing: Reference gene primer amplification gave estimated nucleated cell counts. Using immunoSEQ multiplex PCR, the repertoire was profiled, and TCRdb retains in-frame clones only, with some absent. The V and J calls and clone size come from that table; D and trimming were worked out from the DNA. In the table there are roughly 300,000 clones, 87% of which are singletons. Those who participated ranged in age from about 18 to 89 years and resided in about two dozen US areas. CDR1 is MGHRA and CDR2 is YSYEKL in the germline V gene. This CDR3 is 15 amino acids long. V was pared by 3 bases and J by 5 bases, with 5 bases of the junction left unmatched.

The TCR was taken from a woman under 40 who had recovered from COVID-19. The chain is built from TRBV4-1 and TRBJ1-1, with TRBD1 matching 11 bases. The sample comprised PBMCs or T cells enriched from blood (not recorded which). DNA of the CDR3: TGCGCCAGCAGCCATCCTGGACAGGGGGCAACTGAAGCTTTCTTT. This sequence encodes CASSHPGQGATEAFF.